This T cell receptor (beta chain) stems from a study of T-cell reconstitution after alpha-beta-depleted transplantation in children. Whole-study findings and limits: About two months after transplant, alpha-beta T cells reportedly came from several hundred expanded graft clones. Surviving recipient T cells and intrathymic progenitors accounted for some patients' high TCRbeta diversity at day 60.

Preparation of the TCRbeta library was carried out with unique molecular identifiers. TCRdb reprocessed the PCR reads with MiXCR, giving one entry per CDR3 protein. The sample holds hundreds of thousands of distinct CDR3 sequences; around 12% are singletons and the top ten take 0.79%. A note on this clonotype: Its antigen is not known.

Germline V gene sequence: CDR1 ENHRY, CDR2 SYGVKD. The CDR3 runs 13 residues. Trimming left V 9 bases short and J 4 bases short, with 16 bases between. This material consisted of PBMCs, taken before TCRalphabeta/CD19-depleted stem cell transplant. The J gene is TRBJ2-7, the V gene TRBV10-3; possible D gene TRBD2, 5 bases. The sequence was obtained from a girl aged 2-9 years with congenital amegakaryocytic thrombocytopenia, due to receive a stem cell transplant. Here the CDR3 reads CAINSRRIYEQYF. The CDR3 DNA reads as TGTGCCATTAACTCCAGGAGGATATACGAGCAGTACTTC.